The 22 T cell receptor beta chains below all came from one sample that was sequenced in a study of T-cell reconstitution after alpha-beta-depleted transplantation in children. Preparation of the TCRbeta library used unique molecular identifiers. TCRdb re-called the PCR reads with MiXCR, one entry per CDR3 protein. The profile shows 480,000 or so distinct CDR3 sequences, roughly 10% of them singletons. Here the sequenced sample was PBMCs, taken before TCRalphabeta/CD19-depleted stem cell transplant. These receptors all come from a child aged 2-15 years with inherited bone marrow failure, due to receive a stem cell transplant.

This chain joins TRBV7-6 and TRBJ1-1; the match to TRBD1 covers 7 bases. The V segment lost 10 bases and the J segment 1 base; nucleotides outside the gene matches: 3. The V gene's germline CDR1 is SGHVS and CDR2 FNYEAQ. The length of the CDR3 is 12 residues. The CDR3, as DNA: TGTGCCACGAGACAGGGGAACACTGAAGCTTTCTTT. It codes for CATRQGNTEAFF. The full variable domain, rest sourced from reference TRBV7-6 and TRBJ1-1, is GAGVSQSPRYKVTKRGQDVALRCDPISGHVSLYWYRQALGQGPEFLTYFNYEAQQDKSGLPNDRFSAERPEGSISTLTIQRTEQRDSAMYRCATRQGNTEAFFGQGTRLTVV.

This clonotype occurred many times. This chain links TRBV15 with TRBJ1-2, with D possibly matching TRBD1 (6 bases). The V end lost 5 bases, the J end lost 2 bases, and 12 bases lay between the germline ends. There are 14 residues in the CDR3. Germline V gene data show CDR1 as LNHNV and CDR2 as YYDKDF (reference sequence). The CDR3 here is CATSAGEANYGYTF. The CDR3 region has the DNA TGTGCCACCAGCGCAGGGGAGGCAAACTATGGCTACACCTTC.

The rearrangement uses TRBV12-3 or TRBV12-4 and TRBJ2-1; TRBD2 matches at 8 bases. V shed 1 base, J shed 12 bases, and the junction held 11 bases outside the gene matches. CDR3 length: 15 residues. The CDR3 reads CASSLGREGREGQFF. For the CDR3, the DNA is TGTGCCAGCAGTTTAGGTCGGGAGGGCCGCGAAGGGCAGTTCTTC.

This clonotype has at least ten counts. The V call is TRBV27, the J call TRBJ2-7, with a possible D match to TRBD2 (6 bases). In germline, CDR1 is MNHEY, CDR2 SMNVEV (reference sequence). This CDR3 region has 14 residues. Trimming stripped 5 bases from V and 3 bases from J, with 14 bases between. CDR3 protein: CASSLAGSFYEQYF. Written as DNA, the CDR3 is TGTGCCAGCAGTCTGGCGGGATCCTTCTACGAGCAGTACTTC.

As for this clonotype: The junction and the germline gene differ at one end; a read error may be behind it. V gene TRBV28 combines with J gene TRBJ2-4; 9 bases match TRBD1. The CDR3 loop spans 14 amino acids. CDR1 and CDR2 from the germline V gene are MDHEN and SYDVKM. CDR3 DNA: TGTGCCAGCAGTATCTGGGACAGGGCCCAAACGATGGACTTC. It specifies CASSIWDRAQTMDF. The whole variable domain, remainder taken from reference TRBV28 and TRBJ2-4, is DVKVTQSSRYLVKRTGEKVFLECVQDMDHENMFWYRQDPGLGLRLIYFSYDVKMKEKGDIPEGYSVSREKKERFSLILESASTNQTSMYLCASSIWDRAQTMDFGAGTRLSVL.

Concerning this clonotype: This may be a read error: a much more frequent sequence differs by one nucleotide. This chain uses TRBV5-1 with TRBJ2-1; 11 bases agree with TRBD2. Germline values: CDR1 SGHRS, CDR2 YFSETQ. The trim removed 0 bases at V and 5 bases at J, leaving 7 bases unmatched. The CDR3 covers 17 residues. DNA for the CDR3: TGCGCCAGCAGCTTGGCTGCACTAGCGGGGGCCCACAATGAGCAGTTCTTC. Amino acids: CASSLAALAGAHNEQFF.

The table lists this clonotype with a few counts. The CDR3 nucleotides read TGTGCCAGCAGTACCCCGGGGGACGAGGCGAGTCCGCAGTACTTC. It specifies CASSTPGDEASPQYF. This rearrangement joins TRBV25-1 to TRBJ2-7, with a weak D call TRBD2 (6 bases). Trimming removed 5 bases at V and 9 bases at J, with 23 bases between. CDR3 length: 15 residues. The V gene's germline CDR1 is MGHDK and CDR2 SYGVNS.

This clonotype showed up many times. The genes are TRBV30 and TRBJ2-1; 11 positions agree with TRBD2. The CDR3 length is 14 residues. V lost 4 bases and J lost 6; bases outside the gene matches: 5. The germline V gene encodes CDR1 GTSNPN and CDR2 SVGIG (reference sequence). CDR3 loop: CAWTLAGGLNEQFF. As DNA, the CDR3 is TGTGCCTGGACTCTAGCGGGAGGACTCAATGAGCAGTTCTTC.

V is TRBV7-2 and J is TRBJ2-1; 7 nucleotides match TRBD1. V was pared by 5 bases and J by 0 bases, with 10 bases of the junction left unmatched. The CDR3 is 17 amino acids. Germline V gene data show CDR1 as SGHTA and CDR2 as FQGNSA. Here the CDR3 reads CASSQLVGTASYNEQFF. The DNA for the CDR3 is TGTGCCAGCAGCCAGCTTGTGGGGACAGCCTCCTACAATGAGCAGTTCTTC.

This clonotype was picked up many times. J is TRBJ1-5 and V is TRBV5-1; D is unclear. V lost 0 bases and J lost 10, with 14 bases in between. Germline V lookup: CDR1 SGHRS, CDR2 YFSETQ. This CDR3 is 14 amino acids long. CDR3 in amino acids: CASSLGHLPGPQHF. For the CDR3, the DNA is TGCGCCAGCAGCTTGGGTCATCTCCCAGGACCCCAGCATTTT. Supplemented by reference TRBV5-1 and TRBJ1-5, the full variable domain reads KAGVTQTPRYLIKTRGQQVTLSCSPISGHRSVSWYQQTPGQGLQFLFEYFSETQRNKGNFPGRFSGRQFSNSRSEMNVSTLELGDSALYLCASSLGHLPGPQHFGDGTRLSIL.

Only a few counts were recorded for this clonotype. The rearrangement links TRBV5-1 to TRBJ1-1, with 9 bases that match TRBD1. V lost 0 bases and J lost 4; bases outside the gene matches: 4. Germline values: CDR1 SGHRS, CDR2 YFSETQ. This CDR3 is built from 15 residues. CDR3 amino acids: CASSLEGQGSTEAFF. For the CDR3, the DNA is TGCGCCAGCAGCTTGGAGGGACAGGGCAGCACTGAAGCTTTCTTT.

This clonotype was observed many times. J is TRBJ2-5 and V is TRBV5-4; TRBD2 might be the D (6 bases). Deletions cut 0 bases from V and 5 bases from J, with 14 bases between. The CDR3 extends over 15 amino acids. Germline lookup yields CDR1 SGHNT and CDR2 YYREEE (reference sequence). CDR3 loop: CASSLVGEDGETQYF. CDR3 DNA: TGTGCCAGCAGCTTGGTGGGGGAGGACGGGGAGACCCAGTACTTC.

Comment on this clonotype: Relative to the germline gene, one junction end is altered; a read error may explain this. This chain links TRBV20-1 with TRBJ1-2, with 9 nucleotides matching TRBD1. The CDR3 runs 18 residues. Germline loops: CDR1 DFQATT, CDR2 SNEGSKA (reference sequence). The CDR3 DNA sequence: TGCTGTGCTAGAGACCCGGACAGGGGATCGGTGGAAGGTTATGGCTACACCTTC. Protein: CCARDPDRGSVEGYGYTF.

This clonotype was recorded at least ten times. The gene calls are TRBV9 and TRBJ2-7, with TRBD2 identical over 10 bases. The CDR3 consists of 15 residues. With V trimmed by 0 bases and J by 5 bases, 5 bases remained unmatched. Germline CDR1 reads SGDLS; CDR2 reads YYNGEE. The CDR3 sequence is CASSVATSGDHEQYF. CDR3 nucleotide sequence: TGTGCCAGCAGCGTAGCTACTAGCGGGGACCACGAGCAGTACTTC.

This clonotype was picked up a small number of times. J is TRBJ2-3 and V is TRBV5-1; D possibly uses TRBD1 or TRBD2 (6 bases each). This CDR3 comprises 16 residues. Per the germline V gene, CDR1 is SGHRS and CDR2 is YFSETQ. Trimming stripped 3 bases from V and 3 bases from J, with 17 bases between. The CDR3 DNA reads as TGCGCCAGCAGCTGGGGGGCAGGCGGAAGAACAGATACGCAGTATTTT. It is translated as CASSWGAGGRTDTQYF.

At least ten counts were recorded for this clonotype. The rearrangement joins TRBV5-1 to TRBJ2-1; the D gene is possibly TRBD2 (6 bases). Trimming removed 3 bases at V and 5 bases at J, with 12 bases between. This CDR3 is 14 amino acids long. Germline CDR1 is SGHRS and CDR2 is YFSETQ. The CDR3 coding sequence is TGCGCCAGCAGCTACGGGAGTAGAAACAATGAGCAGTTCTTC. Translation: CASSYGSRNNEQFF.

This clonotype was seen a handful of times. The V and J genes are TRBV9 and TRBJ2-7; 11 nucleotides align to TRBD2. Germline CDR1 SGDLS, CDR2 YYNGEE. This CDR3 has 17 residues. The V gene end was trimmed by 1 base and the J gene end by 1 base; junction bases not matched to a gene: 7. The CDR3 sequence: CASSVSPRLAGSYEQYF. Here the CDR3 DNA reads TGTGCCAGCAGCGTAAGTCCCCGACTAGCGGGATCCTACGAGCAGTACTTC.

At least ten counts were recorded for this clonotype. V is TRBV28 and J is TRBJ2-7; D ambiguous. CDR1 and CDR2 (germline): MDHEN, SYDVKM. The CDR3 has 14 amino acids. Trimming removed 4 bases from V and 4 bases from J, with 14 bases in between. DNA of the CDR3: TGTGCCAGCAGTTGGGGTCCTCGGCGGTACGAGCAGTACTTC. This sequence encodes CASSWGPRRYEQYF.

On this clonotype: This may be a read error: a much more frequent sequence differs by one nucleotide. This chain connects TRBV5-1 to TRBJ2-1; D is unclear. The length of the CDR3 is 12 residues. Germline V gene data show CDR1 as SGHRS and CDR2 as YFSETQ. Trimming shortened V by 3 bases and J by 10 bases, and 11 bases separated the two germline ends. The CDR3 loop is CASSSSLGEQFF. The DNA of the CDR3 is TGCGCCAGCAGCTCGTCCCTAGGGGAGCAGTTCTTC.

This clonotype has a count of ten or more. The gene calls are TRBV27 and TRBJ1-4; D remains unclear. Germline CDR1 and CDR2: MNHEY and SMNVEV (reference sequence). The CDR3 spans 14 residues. Trimming stripped 4 bases from V and 8 bases from J, with 14 bases between. CDR3 residues: CASSSLDSREKLFF. The DNA of the CDR3 is TGTGCCAGCAGTTCCCTCGACTCTAGAGAAAAACTGTTTTTT.

This clonotype was observed many times. The chain couples TRBV10-2 to TRBJ2-7; possibly TRBD1 for D (5 bases). Per the germline V gene, CDR1 is WSHSY and CDR2 is SAAADI. Trimming left V 3 bases short and J 2 bases short, with 8 bases between. This CDR3 is built from 13 residues. As DNA, the CDR3 is TGCGCCAGCAGTGAACAGGAGCCCTACGAGCAGTACTTC. The encoded protein is CASSEQEPYEQYF.

This clonotype occurred many times. This rearrangement joins TRBV6-2 or TRBV6-3 to TRBJ2-7; 7 bases agree with TRBD1. The germline gives CDR1 MNHEY, CDR2 SVGEGT. Trimming cost V 2 bases and J 0 bases; bases outside gene matches: 4. CDR3 length equals 15 residues. The CDR3: CASSYLRDSSYEQYF. For the CDR3, the DNA is TGTGCCAGCAGTTACCTCCGGGACAGCTCCTACGAGCAGTACTTC.